This T cell receptor (beta chain) was captured in a study of blood T cell repertoires in COVID-19 (dated by TCRdb to 2020 to 2021). Looking at the study overall: Samples from collaborators originated in the United States, Italy and Spain and spanned both the acute and convalescent phases of COVID-19. Sample metadata almost always included a de-identified subject ID, COVID-19 status, age in years and sex. Subjects who had been exposed to COVID-19, were actively infected with it, or had recovered from it provided the deeply sampled blood TCRbeta repertoires that made up the dataset. The repertoires were made available in a free public database intended to serve as a resource for research on the immune response to SARS-CoV-2. Where available, HLA class I and class II types were obtained from metadata supplied by the sample provider rather than from assay-based typing. Samples were obtained from the ongoing ImmuneRACE study (first 160 participants) and from approximately 1,200 subjects provided by 6 global collaborators. The prospective study material was composed of cDNA or gDNA derived from T cells, B-cell-depleted T cells, or PBMCs.

This clone was observed once. What antigen it recognizes has not been identified. Per-base quality was not reported, and no clone a single base away is much larger than it. General findings and caveats noted by the study authors: The amount of clinical and demographic metadata varied by source and participant and was provided uncurated.

In the prospective study, participants were roughly 18 to 95 years old, resided in around 25 geographic areas of the United States, and were enrolled through a virtual design. In the prospective study, participants were assigned to cohorts based on the clinical history participants reported in a screening survey and a study questionnaire. A participant counted as exposed if, within 2 weeks of entering the study, that participant had been in contact with someone who had a PCR-confirmed or clinician-diagnosed COVID-19 case. Mobile phlebotomists in the prospective study collected whole blood, serum and a nasopharyngeal or oropharyngeal swab from every participant. Participants in the prospective study had the option to provide additional blood draws and questionnaires over a roughly two-month period. Prospective study blood samples were shipped either frozen or at room temperature before DNA extraction.

TCRbeta CDR3 regions were amplified from genomic DNA by means of the immunoSEQ Assay, a bias-controlled multiplex PCR. Per the original workflow: Nucleated cell counts per sample were estimated from amplification of reference gene primers within the assay. Sequence reads were collapsed and filtered to measure the absolute abundance of every unique TCRbeta CDR3 rearrangement. Productive Simpson clonality was computed per sample as the square root of Simpson's diversity index over productive rearrangements. TCRdb holds this immuneACCESS table with in-frame rearrangements only. Some clones are missing; in checked studies, unresolved V genes explain under half, and the rest has no known cause. The V and J calls and clone size are taken from that table; D and trimming were inferred from the DNA. The sample profile shows 250,000 or so clones; 80% to 90% of them were found once. The top ten constitute about 6.9% of the sample.

This TCR was recovered from a woman aged 50 to 65 who had been exposed to COVID-19. The sequencing input was PBMCs or T cells enriched from blood (not recorded which).

The CDR3 here reads CASSFGGNIQYF. The DNA is TGTGCCAGCAGTTTTGGGGGGAACATTCAGTACTTC. The chain is assembled from TRBV12-3 or TRBV12-4 and TRBJ2-4; a tentative D call is TRBD2 (6 bases match). The junction shows trimming of 3 bases on V and 7 bases on J, plus 7 bases between the germline ends. From the cysteine up to the phenylalanine, the CDR3 has a length of 12 residues. CDR3 DNA is the only sequence kept; it has 36 bases, read in frame from the first base.